These T cell receptor beta chains were read from a single sample in a study of blood T cell repertoires in COVID-19. Libraries were prepared by immunoSEQ multiplex PCR; TCRdb keeps only in-frame clonotypes and omits some of them. The table shows 80,000 to 90,000 clones, with roughly four fifths occurring only once. Sequences were obtained from peripheral blood. The receptors shown here come from a woman of 80 years or more with acute or convalescent COVID-19. The CDR3 runs from the conserved cysteine through the conserved F or W. The D gene is left open where the match is weak. Some rows have no size entry. The others give once, few or many, or a class for an expanded clone.

TRBJ1-1	-	-	TRBV28	CASDKAAGAGNTEAFF	TGTGCCAGCGACAAAGCGGCAGGGGCCGGGAACACTGAAGCTTTCTTT
TRBJ2-3	-	TRBD1	TRBV19	CASSTGQGRTDTQYF	TGTGCCAGTAGTACCGGACAGGGGCGCACAGATACGCAGTATTTT
TRBJ1-2	-	-	TRBV5-4	CASSLARDSGYTF	TGTGCCAGCAGCCTCGCCAGGGATAGTGGCTACACCTTC
TRBJ2-1	-	-	TRBV11-2	CASSLGGFTYNEQFF	TGTGCCAGCAGCTTAGGCGGGTTCACCTACAATGAGCAGTTCTTC
TRBJ2-1	-	TRBD2	TRBV28	CASSPPGTSGTNEQFF	TGTGCCAGCAGCCCCCCCGGGACTAGCGGGACCAATGAGCAGTTCTTC
TRBJ2-1	once	-	TRBV5-4	CASSFPGWEQFF	TGTGCCAGCAGCTTTCCAGGGTGGGAGCAGTTCTTC
TRBJ1-2	-	-	TRBV4-1	CASSPNQGIPYGYTF	TGCGCCAGCAGCCCGAATCAGGGGATCCCCTATGGCTACACCTTC
TRBJ2-3	-	TRBD2	TRBV18	CASSPLASGASDTQYF	TGTGCCAGCTCACCACTCGCTAGCGGGGCCTCAGATACGCAGTATTTT
TRBJ2-7	-	-	TRBV19	CASRRGSYEQYF	TGTGCCAGCCGTCGGGGTTCCTACGAGCAGTACTTC
TRBJ2-7	-	TRBD1	TRBV6-5	CASSYSAGGSYEQYF	TGTGCCAGCAGTTACTCTGCAGGGGGCTCCTACGAGCAGTACTTC
TRBJ2-2	-	TRBD1	TRBV5-1	CASSPGQVNTGELFF	TGCGCCAGCAGCCCGGGACAGGTTAACACCGGGGAGCTGTTTTTT
TRBJ2-7	-	TRBD1	TRBV5-6	CASSLTGVLHEQYF	TGTGCCAGCAGCTTGACAGGGGTACTCCACGAGCAGTACTTC
TRBJ1-1	-	TRBD1	TRBV2	CASRGGQGIAEAFF	TGTGCCAGCAGGGGGGGACAGGGGATCGCTGAAGCTTTCTTT
TRBJ1-5	few	-	TRBV6-6	CASSRGGGSSLPNQPQHF	TGTGCCAGCAGCCGAGGAGGAGGGTCCAGCCTCCCCAATCAGCCCCAGCATTTT
TRBJ1-2	-	TRBD1	TRBV29-1	CSVESQGQANYGYTF	TGCAGCGTTGAGAGTCAGGGACAGGCTAACTATGGCTACACCTTC
TRBJ1-2	-	-	TRBV6-6	CASTGETGYGYTF	TGTGCCAGCACAGGGGAGACGGGCTATGGCTACACCTTC
TRBJ2-5	-	-	TRBV5-1	CASSPAWVTEETQYF	TGCGCCAGCAGCCCGGCATGGGTGACTGAAGAGACCCAGTACTTC
TRBJ2-1	-	-	TRBV11-2	CASSLRWADSSYNEQFF	TGTGCCAGCAGCTTACGGTGGGCAGATAGCTCCTACAATGAGCAGTTCTTC
TRBJ1-1	-	-	TRBV7-6	CASSNQNTEAFF	TGTGCCAGCAGCAATCAGAACACTGAAGCTTTCTTT
TRBJ2-1	-	-	TRBV15	CATSRARAVYDYNEQFF	TGTGCCACCAGCAGGGCTAGAGCGGTCTACGACTACAATGAGCAGTTCTTC
TRBJ1-1	-	-	TRBV6-6	CASSYSKARETEAFF	TGTGCCAGCAGTTACTCAAAGGCGCGGGAGACTGAAGCTTTCTTT
TRBJ1-1	once	TRBD1	TRBV5-1	CASAQGVNTEAFF	TGCGCCAGCGCACAGGGGGTGAACACTGAAGCTTTCTTT
TRBJ1-1	-	-	TRBV6-1	CASSDTRRTEAFF	TGTGCCAGCAGTGACACCAGGAGGACTGAAGCTTTCTTT
TRBJ2-2	-	TRBD2	TRBV5-1	CASSSSGRAFNTGELFF	TGCGCCAGCAGTTCTAGCGGGAGGGCCTTCAACACCGGGGAGCTGTTTTTT
TRBJ1-3	-	-	TRBV7-9	CASTFGGISGNTIYF	TGTGCCAGCACCTTCGGGGGAATCTCTGGAAACACCATATATTTT
TRBJ2-5	-	TRBD2	TRBV14	CASSRGLAGGETQYF	TGTGCCAGCAGCCGAGGACTAGCGGGAGGAGAGACCCAGTACTTC
TRBJ2-7	-	TRBD1	TRBV9	CASSVGQGALYEQYF	TGTGCCAGCAGCGTCGGACAGGGGGCTCTCTACGAGCAGTACTTC
TRBJ2-5	-	-	TRBV6-1	CASSEFGIQETQYF	TGTGCCAGCAGTGAATTCGGGATACAAGAGACCCAGTACTTC
TRBJ1-3	-	-	TRBV6-5	CASSYSTVNGNTIYF	TGTGCCAGCAGTTACTCGACAGTTAATGGAAACACCATATATTTT
TRBJ1-3	once	-	TRBV7-8	CASSLGTSSGNTIYF	TGTGCCAGCAGCTTAGGTACGAGCTCTGGAAACACCATATATTTT
TRBJ2-1	-	TRBD1	TRBV2	CATPGQGSNEQFF	TGTGCCACCCCAGGACAGGGGAGCAATGAGCAGTTCTTC
TRBJ1-1	-	TRBD1	TRBV4-2	CASSQPQGALDTEAFF	TGTGCCAGCAGCCAACCACAGGGGGCTTTGGACACTGAAGCTTTCTTT
TRBJ1-1	-	-	TRBV5-5	CASSSLTTTEAFF	TGTGCCAGCAGCTCACTGACAACCACTGAAGCTTTCTTT
TRBJ1-1	-	-	TRBV5-1	CASSGWRAGDTEAFF	TGCGCCAGCAGCGGGTGGAGGGCCGGGGACACTGAAGCTTTCTTT
TRBJ2-5	-	-	TRBV10-1	CASSETGQETQYF	TGCGCCAGCAGTGAGACAGGGCAGGAGACCCAGTACTTC
TRBJ2-7	-	TRBD1	TRBV6-6	CASIGTGIYYEQYF	TGTGCCAGCATCGGGACAGGCATTTACTACGAGCAGTACTTC
TRBJ1-5	-	TRBD1	TRBV18	CASSPPPDRGFLQPQHF	TGTGCCAGCTCACCCCCGCCGGACAGGGGTTTTCTACAGCCCCAGCATTTT
TRBJ2-2	-	-	TRBV7-9	CASSTSGQNTGELFF	TGTGCCAGCAGCACCTCGGGACAGAACACCGGGGAGCTGTTTTTT
TRBJ1-1	-	-	TRBV5-4	CASRPVDEGEAFF	TGTGCCAGCAGACCCGTCGATGAGGGAGAGGCTTTCTTT
TRBJ2-7	once	TRBD1	TRBV7-9	CASSSQWGTGVRYEQYF	TGTGCCAGCAGTTCACAATGGGGGACAGGGGTTAGGTACGAGCAGTACTTC
TRBJ1-1	-	-	TRBV6-5	CASSPQGNTEAFF	TGTGCCAGCAGTCCGCAGGGAAACACTGAAGCTTTCTTT
TRBJ2-2	-	TRBD2	TRBV27	CASSPSSVLAGSNTGELFF	TGTGCCAGCAGTCCCTCCTCGGTGCTAGCGGGTTCGAACACCGGGGAGCTGTTTTTT
TRBJ1-1	-	-	TRBV5-6	CASSSGEAEAFF	TGTGCCAGCAGCTCTGGGGAGGCTGAAGCTTTCTTT
TRBJ1-2	-	-	TRBV5-1	CASSLDRMAGYTF	TGCGCCAGCAGCTTGGACAGGATGGCCGGCTACACCTTC
TRBJ1-5	-	-	TRBV21-1	CASSKPTRQGGFNNQPQHF	TGTGCCAGCAGCAAGCCCACTAGACAGGGAGGATTTAACAATCAGCCCCAGCATTTT
TRBJ1-3	-	TRBD1	TRBV3-1/TRBV3-2	CASSQAGGGNTIYF	TGTGCCAGCAGCCAAGCAGGGGGTGGAAACACCATATATTTT
TRBJ2-1	-	-	TRBV5-1	CASSLVNRDYNEQFF	TGCGCCAGCAGCTTGGTTAACAGGGACTACAATGAGCAGTTCTTC
TRBJ1-6	-	TRBD1	TRBV5-1	CASSPGQGGNSPLHF	TGCGCCAGCAGCCCGGGACAGGGAGGCAATTCACCCCTCCACTTT
TRBJ2-5	-	-	TRBV6-5	CASTTNVEETQYF	TGTGCCAGTACGACTAACGTAGAAGAGACCCAGTACTTC
TRBJ1-1	-	TRBD1	TRBV19	CASSGTEKNTEAFF	TGTGCCAGTAGTGGGACAGAAAAAAACACTGAAGCTTTCTTT
TRBJ2-5	-	-	TRBV11-2	CASSLGLQETQYF	TGTGCCAGCAGCTTGGGACTCCAAGAGACCCAGTACTTC
TRBJ2-7	-	TRBD2	TRBV19	CASSILPGGDYEQYF	TGTGCCAGTAGTATTCTGCCGGGGGGGGACTACGAGCAGTACTTC
TRBJ2-2	once	TRBD1	TRBV3-1/TRBV3-2	CASSDPDRGGPLRNTGELFF	TGTGCCAGCAGCGACCCGGACAGGGGCGGGCCCTTAAGGAACACCGGGGAGCTGTTTTTT
TRBJ1-1	-	-	TRBV5-1	CASSLVSNTEAFF	TGCGCCAGCAGCTTGGTCTCGAACACTGAAGCTTTCTTT
TRBJ2-1	-	TRBD2	TRBV6-5	CASQREGWHNEQFF	TGTGCCAGCCAGCGGGAGGGGTGGCACAATGAGCAGTTCTTC
TRBJ2-1	few	TRBD2	TRBV20-1	CSASSGRGLNEQFF	TGCAGTGCCAGTAGCGGGAGGGGGCTAAATGAGCAGTTCTTC